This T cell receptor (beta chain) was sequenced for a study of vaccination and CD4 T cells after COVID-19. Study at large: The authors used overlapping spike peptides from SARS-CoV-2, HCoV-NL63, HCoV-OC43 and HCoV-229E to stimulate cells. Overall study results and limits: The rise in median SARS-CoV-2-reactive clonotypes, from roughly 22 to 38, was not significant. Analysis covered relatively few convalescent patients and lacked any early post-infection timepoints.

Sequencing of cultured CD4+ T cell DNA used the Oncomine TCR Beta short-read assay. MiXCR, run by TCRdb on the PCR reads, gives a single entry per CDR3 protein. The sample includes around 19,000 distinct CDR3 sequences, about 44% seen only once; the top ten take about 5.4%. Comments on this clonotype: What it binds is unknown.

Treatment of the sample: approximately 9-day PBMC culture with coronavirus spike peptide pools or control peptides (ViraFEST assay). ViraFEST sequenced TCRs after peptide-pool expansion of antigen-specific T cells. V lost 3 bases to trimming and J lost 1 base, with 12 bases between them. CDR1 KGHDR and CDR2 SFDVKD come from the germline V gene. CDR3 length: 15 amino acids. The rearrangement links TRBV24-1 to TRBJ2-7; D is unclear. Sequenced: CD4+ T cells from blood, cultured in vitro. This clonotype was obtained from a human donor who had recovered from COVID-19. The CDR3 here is CATSDPSIGSYEQYF. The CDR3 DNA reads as TGTGCCACCAGTGATCCCAGCATTGGTTCCTACGAGCAGTACTTC.